The 2 T cell receptor beta chains given below trace back to one sample, sequenced in a study of Graves' ophthalmopathy and Graves' hyperthyroidism. Amplification from RNA transcripts yielded the TCR beta CDR3 regions. Investigators did first-round RT-PCR with HTBI primers, then second-round multiplex PCR. TCRdb itself ran the multiplex PCR reads through MiXCR, one entry per CDR3 protein. The table includes approximately 1.2 million distinct CDR3 sequences, approximately 35% detected once. Sequenced input: peripheral blood or thyroid tissue (not recorded which). The receptors here all came from an adult man with Graves' hyperthyroidism.

Turning to this clonotype: Being one base from a much bigger clone, this may be a read error. The V and J genes are TRBV29-1 and TRBJ2-5; 10 bases agree with TRBD2. Trimming took 1 base from V and 0 from J; bases not matched to a gene: 5. The CDR3 spans 16 residues. The germline V gene has CDR1 SQVTM and CDR2 ANQGSEA. CDR3 sequence reads: CSVEGVTSGHQETQYF. DNA of the CDR3: TGCAGCGTTGAAGGGGTGACTAGCGGGCACCAAGAGACCCAGTACTTC.

For this clonotype: Sequence at one end of the junction differs from germline and may be a read error. The V and J genes are TRBV5-1 and TRBJ2-2, with 9 bases lining up with TRBD1. Per germline, CDR1 SGHRS and CDR2 YFSETQ. CDR3 length equals 15 residues. Written as DNA, the CDR3 is TGCGCCAGCAGCCCCAGGACAGGGGACGCCGGGGAGCTATTTTTT. Translated: CASSPRTGDAGELFF.